What follows are 18 T cell receptor beta chains derived from one specimen sequenced in a study of T cell changes during pregnancy in multiple sclerosis (dated by TCRdb to the late 2010s). The library was built by means of the immunoSEQ multiplex PCR assay. The clones in this table, taken by TCRdb from immuneACCESS, are in-frame only. Not every clone is retained; where verified, under half of the shortfall comes from an unresolved V gene, and the cause of the rest is unknown. In this sample the table shows tens of thousands of clones, about 90% of which occur a single time. In total, the top ten clones hold 1.4% of the sample. The specimen comprised peripheral blood, sampled before pregnancy. Source of these receptors: a female donor with multiple sclerosis, enrolled in a pregnancy study.

The chain employs TRBV4-1 and TRBJ1-1; 8 bases line up with TRBD1. CDR3 length: 14 amino acids. Germline CDR1 and CDR2: MGHRA and YSYEKL. Losses at the gene ends were 4 bases for V and 4 bases for J; bases not matched to a gene: 5. The CDR3 loop reads CASSPGQGPTEAFF. Here the CDR3 DNA reads TGCGCCAGCAGCCCTGGACAGGGCCCCACTGAAGCTTTCTTT.

J is TRBJ1-3 and V is TRBV10-2; D is ambiguous. Germline-derived CDR1 and CDR2 are WSHSY and SAAADI. V lost 3 bases to trimming and J lost 3 bases, with 3 bases between them. The CDR3 spans 12 residues. Written as DNA, the CDR3 is TGCGCCAGCAGTGATAGTGGAAACACCATATATTTT. Translation: CASSDSGNTIYF.

The chain links TRBV4-2 to TRBJ1-2, with D possibly matching TRBD1 (6 bases). CDR1 and CDR2 (germline): LGHNA, YNFKEQ. With 8 bases removed from V and 4 bases from J, the gap between germline ends came to 26 bases. The CDR3 is 17 residues long. CDR3 DNA: TGTGCCAGCGGAGGACAAGCGAAAGACAGGAGAACCTATGGCTACACCTTC. It yields the protein CASGGQAKDRRTYGYTF.

This chain uses TRBV6-1 with TRBJ2-7, with a possible D match to TRBD1 (6 bases). Trimming stripped 3 bases from V and 3 bases from J, with 12 bases between. Germline CDR1 and CDR2: MNHNS and SASEGT. This CDR3 has 14 amino acids. The CDR3 loop is CASSDRTAGYEQYF. The DNA for the CDR3 is TGTGCCAGCAGTGATCGGACAGCTGGCTACGAGCAGTACTTC.

For the CDR3, the DNA is TGTGCCAGCAGCACCTTGACTAGCGGGGGACCGAACACCGGGGAGCTGTTTTTT. This encodes CASSTLTSGGPNTGELFF. The chain recombines TRBV7-9 with TRBJ2-2; 12 nucleotides line up with TRBD2. Trimming took 5 bases from V and 0 from J; bases not matched to a gene: 7. Germline V lookup: CDR1 SEHNR, CDR2 FQNEAQ (reference sequence). This CDR3 region has 18 residues.

This rearrangement joins TRBV9 to TRBJ2-1, with 11 bases identical to TRBD2. V lost 3 bases to trimming and J lost 5 bases; unmatched junction nucleotides: 4. Per germline, CDR1 SGDLS and CDR2 YYNGEE. The CDR3 covers 15 residues. CDR3 protein: CASSARLAGNNEQFF. CDR3 coding DNA: TGTGCCAGCAGCGCTCGACTAGCGGGGAACAATGAGCAGTTCTTC.

This clone occurred once. In nucleotides, the CDR3 is TGTGCCAGCAGCCCCTTGGAGGGGGCGATTGGCTACACCTTC. Translating it yields CASSPLEGAIGYTF. This rearrangement joins TRBV11-2 to TRBJ1-2, with TRBD1 identical over 7 bases. CDR3 length: 14 residues. The V segment lost 5 bases and the J segment 7 bases; nucleotides outside the gene matches: 10. Germline-derived CDR1 and CDR2 are SGHAT and FQNNGV.

This clone was detected many times. V and J are TRBV14 and TRBJ1-2, with 8 positions matching TRBD1. The CDR3 runs to 18 residues. Per the germline V gene, CDR1 is SGHDN and CDR2 is FVKESK. V gave up 2 bases and J gave up 8 bases; unmatched junction bases: 19. CDR3 bases: TGTGCCAGCAGCCAAAATGTGCGACAGGGGTGGGCAGCTTCAGGCTACACCTTC. Its protein product is CASSQNVRQGWAASGYTF.

This rearrangement joins TRBV7-6 to TRBJ2-3; D is possibly TRBD2 (6 bases). CDR1 is SGHVS and CDR2 is FNYEAQ in the germline V gene. This CDR3 comprises 16 residues. V lost 3 bases, J lost 1 base, and 14 bases lay in between. In nucleotides, the CDR3 is TGTGCCAGCAGCTTTCACGGCGCGGGGCGCACAGATACGCAGTATTTT. This translates into CASSFHGAGRTDTQYF.

This clone was found once. The V and J genes are TRBV6-1 and TRBJ1-2, with D perhaps matching TRBD1 (5 bases). The germline V and J ends were trimmed by 3 bases and 7 bases, with 15 bases remaining between them. CDR1 is MNHNS, CDR2 SASEGT, per germline. There are 14 residues in the CDR3. CDR3 protein: CASSESGVSGGYTF. CDR3 in DNA: TGTGCCAGCAGTGAGTCGGGGGTTTCAGGTGGCTACACCTTC.

This chain connects TRBV25-1 to TRBJ1-1; tentative D call: TRBD1 (6 bases). The V gene's germline CDR1 is MGHDK and CDR2 SYGVNS. CDR3 length: 14 amino acids. Trimming removed 5 bases from V and 4 bases from J, with 14 bases in between. As DNA, the CDR3 is TGTGCCAGCAGTTTCGATAGGGGGGGCACTGAAGCTTTCTTT. This codes for CASSFDRGGTEAFF.

The CDR3 here is CASSVDGQGVLSPLHF. CDR3 nucleotide sequence: TGTGCCAGCAGCGTAGATGGGCAGGGTGTTTTGTCACCCCTCCACTTT. The V call is TRBV9, the J call TRBJ1-6; D perhaps matches TRBD1 (5 bases). The V and J ends lost 0 bases and 10 bases respectively, with 17 bases between them. The CDR3 covers 16 residues. Per germline, CDR1 SGDLS and CDR2 YYNGEE.

The chain combines TRBV7-2 with TRBJ1-2; D not certain. Germline V gene lookup returns CDR1 SGHTA and CDR2 FQGNSA. The CDR3 runs 13 residues. The V end lost 2 bases, the J end lost 6 bases, and 10 bases lay between the germline ends. The CDR3 sequence is CASSLPTVDGYTF. CDR3 nucleotide sequence: TGTGCCAGCAGCTTACCTACGGTGGATGGCTACACCTTC.

The chain carries TRBV19 and TRBJ1-1; D remains ambiguous. Trimming removed 2 bases at V and 1 base at J, with 11 bases between. The CDR3 runs 15 residues. From germline, CDR1 is LNHDA and CDR2 SQIVND (reference sequence). CDR3 amino acids: CASSIFVGGNTEAFF. Here the CDR3 DNA reads TGTGCCAGTAGTATATTCGTGGGAGGGAACACTGAAGCTTTCTTT.

The rearrangement joins TRBV10-3 to TRBJ1-1; D perhaps matches TRBD1 (5 bases). The germline gives CDR1 ENHRY, CDR2 SYGVKD. The CDR3 is 14 residues long. Between the trimmed V and J ends, which lost 10 bases and 8 bases, there was a span of 23 bases. This chain's CDR3 is CASRATGDLSEAFF. The CDR3 DNA follows: TGTGCCAGCAGAGCGACGGGGGACCTCTCCGAAGCTTTCTTT.

This rearrangement joins TRBV19 to TRBJ2-7, with 9 bases aligning to TRBD2. CDR3 length: 15 amino acids. After removal of 6 bases from V and 1 base from J, the junction contained 7 bases not matched to a gene. Germline V lookup: CDR1 LNHDA, CDR2 SQIVND (reference sequence). The CDR3 region has the DNA TGTGCCAGTAGCACCCCTAGCGGGGTATCCTACGAGCAGTACTTC. Translating it yields CASSTPSGVSYEQYF.

CDR3 protein: CASSVPGEETQYF. CDR3 DNA sequence: TGTGCCAGCAGCGTCCCAGGGGAAGAGACCCAGTACTTC. The V call is TRBV9, the J call TRBJ2-5; perhaps TRBD1 as D (6 bases). In germline, CDR1 is SGDLS, CDR2 YYNGEE. The CDR3 is 13 amino acids. V was shortened by 2 bases and J by 3 bases, with 8 bases between the two germline ends.

The chain employs TRBV5-5 and TRBJ1-2; maybe TRBD1 (5 bases). The CDR3 extends over 15 amino acids. V lost 0 bases, J lost 0 bases, and 9 bases lay in between. From germline, CDR1 is SGHKS and CDR2 YYEKEE (reference sequence). The CDR3 spells CASSLGQQPNYGYTF. The CDR3 nucleotides are TGTGCCAGCAGCTTGGGACAGCAACCTAACTATGGCTACACCTTC.